Below, 6 T cell receptor beta chains from the same sample are listed, as sequenced in a study of blood T cell repertoires in COVID-19. Measured with immunoSEQ multiplex PCR; TCRdb has only the in-frame clones, and not every one. The profile covers around 290,000 clones, with roughly 86% appearing a single time and around 8% taken by the ten largest. The sample taken for sequencing was peripheral blood. The receptors shown here come from a woman between 45 and 65 years old who had recovered from COVID-19.

The chain couples TRBV6-6 to TRBJ2-7, with 7 bases fitting TRBD1. With V trimmed by 5 bases and J by 7 bases, 8 bases remained unmatched. Germline CDR1 MNHNY, CDR2 SVGAGI (reference sequence). The CDR3 has 13 residues. For the CDR3, the DNA is TGTGCCAGCAGTCGATCGACAGGGAATGAGCAGTACTTC. Amino acids: CASSRSTGNEQYF.

The V gene is TRBV30, the J gene TRBJ1-4; 10 bases align to TRBD1. After removal of 5 bases from V and 11 bases from J, the junction contained 11 bases not matched to a gene. This CDR3 has 14 amino acids. Germline V gives CDR1 GTSNPN, CDR2 SVGIG (reference sequence). The CDR3 loop reads CAWAPGQGLRKLFF. CDR3 DNA: TGTGCCTGGGCACCGGGACAGGGGTTGCGGAAACTGTTTTTT.

V usage is TRBV27 and J usage is TRBJ2-6; 7 bases agree with TRBD2. The CDR3 totals 16 residues. Looked up from germline, CDR1 is MNHEY and CDR2 is SMNVEV (reference sequence). Trimming cost V 2 bases and J 2 bases; bases outside gene matches: 3. The CDR3 protein is CASSLMRGTGANVLTF. In DNA, the CDR3 is TGTGCCAGCAGTTTAATGCGGGGGACTGGGGCCAACGTCCTGACTTTC.

This chain links TRBV28 with TRBJ2-1; D call uncertain. The CDR3 length is 15 residues. Germline CDR1 is MDHEN and CDR2 is SYDVKM. V was pared by 2 bases and J by 1 base, with 9 bases between. Here the CDR3 reads CASSLQEPSYNEQFF. The CDR3 DNA sequence: TGTGCCAGCAGTTTACAAGAGCCTTCCTACAATGAGCAGTTCTTC.

The V call is TRBV3-1 (or the pseudogene TRBV3-2), the J call TRBJ2-7, with 7 positions matching TRBD1. This CDR3 comprises 15 residues. Germline V CDR1 and CDR2: LGHDT, YNNKEL (reference sequence). V was clipped by 3 bases and J by 7 bases; unmatched bases: 12. Here the CDR3 DNA reads TGTGCCAGCAGCCAGCCTAGGGGGCTCCCTCGGGAGCAGTACTTC. It is translated as CASSQPRGLPREQYF.

The V gene is TRBV5-4, the J gene TRBJ1-1, with D perhaps TRBD1 (6 bases). Trimming cost V 4 bases and J 0 bases, with 10 bases left between them. From germline, CDR1 is SGHNT and CDR2 YYREEE (reference sequence). The CDR3 is 14 amino acids. This CDR3 reads CASSRRQVNTEAFF. The CDR3 coding sequence is TGTGCCAGCAGCAGGAGACAGGTGAACACTGAAGCTTTCTTT.